This T cell receptor (beta chain) was retrieved from a study of human T cells and chemical hapten exposure (dated by TCRdb to the early 2020s). With regard to the full study: For sensitization, 2% DPC in acetone was applied to an approximately 2 cm by approximately 2 cm area of upper inner arm skin. Weekly therapeutic DPC doses were additionally applied to the scalp of patients throughout the roughly 25-week study period. Patch testing was done on the upper back using Finn chambers containing 0.01% DPC, and results were scored after 6 days according to International Contact Dermatitis Research Group standards. The mostly female patient cohort included alopecia areata with under or over 50% scalp involvement, alopecia totalis and alopecia universalis. Libraries were combined into a pool for sequencing, and differences in TCR yield between samples came mainly from small differences in library volumes within the pool. The study tracked peripheral blood TCR repertoire changes in vivo during primary and secondary sensitization to the hapten diphenylcyclopropenone (DPC) in alopecia patients. Blood samples were taken from patients before sensitization (week 0) and at 2, 6 and about 24 weeks after DPC sensitization. Under 30 alopecia patients gave blood for TCR sequencing at one to four time points (pre-sensitization, 2, 6 and 24 weeks). The investigation overall reported the following: All patients had alopecia, a presumed autoimmune disease, so their immune response might differ from that of healthy individuals. Compared with pre-sensitization or healthy control sets, expanded TCRs formed significantly more large CDR3 similarity clusters, which is consistent with antigen-driven responses. After repeated subsampling, changes were observed in the strength of the expansion versus patch-test correlation and in the threshold at which the correlation became significant. No change with DPC sensitization was found in the number of TCRs above 1 in 1000 frequency, and no evidence of global repertoire structure alterations was found. A positive correlation was found between the number of PT1 expanded TCRs and patch test score, with significance reached at thresholds 8, 16 and 32 but not 4.

The table lists this clonotype with a few counts. It has no known antigen specificity. Base quality data are lacking; no much larger clone is found one base away. The CDR3 contains 17 residues, cysteine and phenylalanine counted. Only the CDR3 portion is preserved as DNA: 51 bases, with reading frame beginning at the first base. The time point label here, explained by the study, means: patch test 1, 2 weeks after DPC sensitization. The treatment or condition label, read with the paper, signifies: therapeutic diphenylcyclopropenone sensitization with weekly scalp DPC. Blood at each patch-test visit was drawn before the patch test was applied. Eligible patients were aged 18 to 70, diagnosed with alopecia, deemed suitable for DPC therapy, and excluded if pregnant. Total RNA was isolated from unfractionated whole blood collected in Tempus Blood RNA tubes. The library was built by means of RACE. The run used a NextSeq 500. During library preparation, unique molecular identifiers were attached to individual cDNA molecules so that TCRs could be counted quantitatively and reproducibly. Each blood RNA sample was used to sequence both TCR alpha and TCR beta chains. As for the authors' bioinformatics: The median number of TCRs per sample was 95,638, ranging from about 20,000 to 750,000. V, J and CDR3 annotation of the TCR reads was performed with the Decombinator software suite. For the PS versus PT1 abundance plots, all samples were subsampled to the same number of TCRs (28,000). Expanded TCRs were defined as absent before sensitization and observed at least eight times at the 2-week time point. Using fastp at Q25 and MiXCR, TCRdb reprocessed the public reads and kept productive beta chains. Merged by CDR3 protein, the rows form single entries marked with the most common genes and DNA. The V and J calls shown here were made by TCRdb, not taken from the authors' results. In all, the sample holds about 120,000 distinct CDR3 sequences, and approximately 14% of those were seen once. Jointly, the top ten make up roughly 0.92% of the sample.

This TCR was recovered from a man between 18 and 29 years old with alopecia areata. Some clones in this sample may be carry-over from other donors' samples. Sequences were derived from whole blood, sampled in connection with sensitization to the hapten diphenylcyclopropenone (DPC). Recombination linked TRBV3-2 to TRBJ2-3; the DNA was not compared with TRBD2, the D call given in the table. TRBV3-2 is given as a pseudogene. For the CDR3, the sequence is CASSQDHLAGTTDTQYF. The nucleotides are TGTGCCAGCAGCCAAGATCATCTAGCGGGGACCACAGATACGCAGTATTTT.